Presented here are 24 T cell receptor beta chains from one specimen sequenced in a study of siplizumab effects on memory and regulatory T cells. The protocol was immunoSEQ multiplex PCR, while the TCRdb copy is restricted to in-frame clones and leaves out a portion. The table lists 85,000 to 120,000 clones, roughly 92% of them singletons. Sequenced sample: CD4+ T cells sorted from blood. These receptors were taken from a human donor in good health.

The chain recombines TRBV19 with TRBJ2-1, with D perhaps TRBD2 (6 bases). The germline V gene encodes CDR1 LNHDA and CDR2 SQIVND (reference sequence). The CDR3 extends over 14 amino acids. Trimming left V 3 bases short and J 6 bases short, with 12 bases between. The CDR3 DNA sequence: TGTGCCAGTAGTATCGCCAGACTAGTCAATGAGCAGTTCTTC. It encodes CASSIARLVNEQFF.

V and J are TRBV28 and TRBJ1-1; D gene unclear. Germline assignment: CDR1 MDHEN and CDR2 SYDVKM. The CDR3 has 12 residues. The V and J ends lost 4 bases and 6 bases respectively, with 9 bases between them. CDR3 sequence reads: CASSSSYPEAFF. The CDR3 DNA is TGTGCCAGCAGTTCAAGTTATCCTGAAGCTTTCTTT.

The chain employs TRBV15 and TRBJ1-1; the D gene is possibly TRBD1 (5 bases). The germline CDR1 and CDR2 sequences are LNHNV and YYDKDF (reference sequence). The CDR3 sequence is 14 residues long. Trimming removed 0 bases from V and 5 bases from J, with 10 bases in between. The CDR3 DNA follows: TGTGCCACCAGCAGAGATTTTGGGGGTACTGAAGCTTTCTTT. Its protein is CATSRDFGGTEAFF.

The chain links TRBV19 to TRBJ1-2; D is uncertain. Per germline, CDR1 LNHDA and CDR2 SQIVND (reference sequence). The CDR3 has 14 amino acids. The V end lost 5 bases, the J end lost 8 bases, and 18 bases lay between the germline ends. The CDR3 spells CASSLSTNSAGYTF. The CDR3 DNA is TGTGCCAGTAGTCTCTCAACAAATTCGGCCGGCTACACCTTC.

This clone has just one count. The chain has TRBV2 and TRBJ1-1; unclear D gene. Trimming took 7 bases from V and 0 from J, leaving 15 bases between them. This CDR3 contains 15 residues. CDR1 SNHLY and CDR2 FYNNEI come from the germline V gene. CDR3 region: CASTRGEHMNTEAFF. For the CDR3, the DNA is TGTGCCAGCACTCGTGGGGAGCACATGAACACTGAAGCTTTCTTT.

V gene TRBV9 combines with J gene TRBJ1-3; D not certain. V was trimmed by 3 bases and J by 8 bases, leaving 9 bases between them. This CDR3 region has 12 residues. Germline V gene sequence: CDR1 SGDLS, CDR2 YYNGEE. The chain's CDR3 is CASSAHRDTIYF. Here the CDR3 DNA reads TGTGCCAGCAGCGCCCATCGAGACACCATATATTTT.

This chain links TRBV6-5 with TRBJ2-7; the match to TRBD1 covers 9 bases. The CDR3 totals 14 residues. Per germline, CDR1 MNHEY and CDR2 SVGAGI. With V trimmed by 4 bases and J by 4 bases, 5 bases remained unmatched. The CDR3: CASSLDGTGYEQYF. The CDR3 DNA follows: TGTGCCAGCAGTTTAGACGGGACAGGGTACGAGCAGTACTTC.

The V and J genes are TRBV11-2 and TRBJ2-1; no clear D. Germline V gives CDR1 SGHAT, CDR2 FQNNGV. The CDR3 contains 16 residues. Between the trimmed V and J ends, which lost 7 bases and 6 bases, there was a span of 22 bases. Here the CDR3 DNA reads TGTGCCAGCACCTCCCGGACCGTAGAACGGCGCAATGAGCAGTTCTTC. Protein: CASTSRTVERRNEQFF.

This rearrangement joins TRBV6-4 to TRBJ2-1; D ambiguous. With 5 bases removed from V and 0 bases from J, the gap between germline ends came to 11 bases. The germline gives CDR1 MRHNA, CDR2 SNTAGT. The CDR3 has 15 residues. In DNA form, the CDR3 reads TGTGCCAGCAGTATAATTCTTAGCTCCTACAATGAGCAGTTCTTC. It is translated as CASSIILSSYNEQFF.

The chain combines TRBV9 with TRBJ2-3; no definite D call. Germline V gene data show CDR1 as SGDLS and CDR2 as YYNGEE. Trimming removed 0 bases at V and 4 bases at J, with 9 bases between. The CDR3 has 14 residues. The DNA for the CDR3 is TGTGCCAGCAGCGTAGGAGGTGCGGCAGATACGCAGTATTTT. Protein product: CASSVGGAADTQYF.

Worth noting for this clone: The same CDR3 also results from other DNA sequences found in this sample. The V and J genes are TRBV7-8 and TRBJ2-3, with 7 nucleotides matching TRBD2. J was trimmed by 2 bases and V by 5 bases; bases with no gene match: 13. The germline CDR1 and CDR2 sequences are SGHVS and FQNEAQ. This CDR3 comprises 17 residues. CDR3 DNA sequence: TGTGCCAGCAGCCCACACCGGACTAGTTCTTCCACAGATACGCAGTATTTT. Its translation is CASSPHRTSSSTDTQYF.

This clone was picked up one time. The V gene is TRBV11-2, the J gene TRBJ2-6; TRBD1 matches at 9 bases. The CDR3 covers 17 residues. V gave up 5 bases and J gave up 0 bases; unmatched junction bases: 5. Germline values: CDR1 SGHAT, CDR2 FQNNGV. The CDR3 DNA is TGTGCCAGCAGCCGGGGGACAGGGAGCTCTGGGGCCAACGTCCTGACTTTC. Its translation: CASSRGTGSSGANVLTF. The full variable domain, its missing parts supplied by reference TRBV11-2 and TRBJ2-6, is EAGVAQSPRYKIIEKRQSVAFWCNPISGHATLYWYQQILGQGPKLLIQFQNNGVVDDSQLPKDRFSAERLKGVDSTLKIQPAKLEDSAVYLCASSRGTGSSGANVLTFGAGSRLTVL.

V usage is TRBV6-1 and J usage is TRBJ1-5; D is uncertain. V was shortened by 2 bases and J by 7 bases, with 18 bases between the two germline ends. The CDR3 loop spans 16 amino acids. Germline V gene lookup returns CDR1 MNHNS and CDR2 SASEGT. CDR3 residues: CASSEHGMRQGQPQHF. CDR3 sequence (DNA): TGTGCCAGCAGTGAACATGGGATGCGGCAAGGACAGCCCCAGCATTTT.

The chain is built from TRBV28 and TRBJ1-2; 7 nucleotides line up with TRBD1. Germline loops: CDR1 MDHEN, CDR2 SYDVKM. J gave up 3 bases and V 6 bases, and 4 bases lay outside the gene matches. This CDR3 comprises 13 residues. In DNA, the CDR3 is TGTGCCAGCAGGGCAGGGGGGGACTATGGCTACACCTTC. Protein sequence: CASRAGGDYGYTF.

The rearrangement links TRBV7-9 to TRBJ1-2; 9 bases agree with TRBD1. Germline CDR1 SEHNR, CDR2 FQNEAQ (reference sequence). Losses at the gene ends were 1 base for V and 7 bases for J; bases not matched to a gene: 7. The CDR3 is 15 amino acids. Here the CDR3 DNA reads TGTGCCAGCAGCTTAGATGGGACAGGGAGCGGTGGCTACACCTTC. Translation gives CASSLDGTGSGGYTF. Using reference TRBV7-9 and TRBJ1-2 for the parts outside the CDR3, the full variable domain is DTGVSQNPRHKITKRGQNVTFRCDPISEHNRLYWYRQTLGQGPEFLTYFQNEAQLEKSRLLSDRFSAERPKGSFSTLEIQRTEQGDSAMYLCASSLDGTGSGGYTFGSGTRLTVV.

Note on this clone: Additional DNA sequences in this sample encode the identical CDR3. The chain couples TRBV14 to TRBJ2-1; D not resolved. Germline V lookup: CDR1 SGHDN, CDR2 FVKESK. This CDR3 comprises 13 residues. Trimming left V 1 base short and J 7 bases short, with 8 bases between. The CDR3 sequence: CASSQAIGNEQFF. The CDR3 coding sequence is TGTGCCAGCAGCCAAGCCATCGGTAATGAGCAGTTCTTC.

The chain links TRBV5-6 to TRBJ2-7, with D perhaps assigned TRBD1 or TRBD2 (6 bases each). Trimming pared 7 bases from V and 11 bases from J, leaving 19 bases between. The CDR3 consists of 12 residues. Germline CDR1 is SGHDT and CDR2 is YYEEEE. CDR3 amino acids: CASALPPGAEYF. The DNA of the CDR3 is TGTGCCAGCGCCCTCCCCCCGGGGGCCGAGTACTTC.

J is TRBJ2-6 and V is TRBV7-3; D is ambiguous. Germline values: CDR1 SGHTA, CDR2 FQGTGA. The CDR3 totals 13 residues. Between the trimmed V and J ends, which lost 4 bases and 4 bases, there was a span of 5 bases. The DNA of the CDR3 is TGTGCCAGCAGCTCGTCCGGGGCCAACGTCCTGACTTTC. The encoded protein is CASSSSGANVLTF.

The chain employs TRBV2 and TRBJ1-5; TRBD1 might be the D (5 bases). V lost 6 bases and J lost 0, with 9 bases in between. CDR3 length equals 14 residues. The germline CDR1 and CDR2 sequences are SNHLY and FYNNEI. The CDR3 is CASSMTDSNQPQHF. DNA of the CDR3: TGTGCCAGCAGCATGACAGATAGCAATCAGCCCCAGCATTTT.

This clone was counted a few times. The V and J genes are TRBV6-1 and TRBJ2-7; D perhaps matches TRBD2 (6 bases). The V and J ends lost 5 bases and 2 bases respectively, with 13 bases between them. The germline gives CDR1 MNHNS, CDR2 SASEGT. The CDR3 has 14 amino acids. CDR3 coding DNA: TGTGCCAGCAGTTCCCCGGGAGCCACCTACGAGCAGTACTTC. It translates to CASSSPGATYEQYF.

This chain links TRBV19 with TRBJ1-4; D uncertain. CDR1 and CDR2 (germline): LNHDA, SQIVND (reference sequence). The CDR3 spans 14 residues. The V gene lost 6 bases and the J gene lost 0 bases, with 8 bases spanning the gap. The CDR3 protein is CASRTAATNEKLFF. In nucleotides, the CDR3 is TGTGCCAGTAGGACCGCAGCAACTAATGAAAAACTGTTTTTT.

V usage is TRBV18 and J usage is TRBJ1-2; D remains unclear. Looked up from germline, CDR1 is KGHSH and CDR2 is LQKENI. Trimming removed 4 bases from V and 3 bases from J, with 21 bases in between. This CDR3 has 17 residues. CDR3 sequence (DNA): TGTGCCAGCTCACGAGATGAAGCCGGGAGCTCCTACTATGGCTACACCTTC. Amino acids: CASSRDEAGSSYYGYTF.

V gene TRBV5-6 combines with J gene TRBJ2-1, with 9 nucleotides matching TRBD2. Per germline, CDR1 SGHDT and CDR2 YYEEEE. The CDR3 length is 16 residues. V was clipped by 4 bases and J by 6 bases; unmatched bases: 11. In nucleotides, the CDR3 is TGTGCCAGCAGCCGAATAGCGGGAGTGAGGGGCAATGAGCAGTTCTTC. This sequence encodes CASSRIAGVRGNEQFF.

The V call is TRBV28, the J call TRBJ1-3; D unresolved. CDR1 and CDR2 (germline): MDHEN, SYDVKM. Trimming pared 8 bases from V and 1 base from J, leaving 6 bases between. This CDR3 region has 12 residues. The CDR3 is CASATSGNTIYF. CDR3 sequence (DNA): TGTGCCAGCGCGACGTCTGGAAACACCATATATTTT.